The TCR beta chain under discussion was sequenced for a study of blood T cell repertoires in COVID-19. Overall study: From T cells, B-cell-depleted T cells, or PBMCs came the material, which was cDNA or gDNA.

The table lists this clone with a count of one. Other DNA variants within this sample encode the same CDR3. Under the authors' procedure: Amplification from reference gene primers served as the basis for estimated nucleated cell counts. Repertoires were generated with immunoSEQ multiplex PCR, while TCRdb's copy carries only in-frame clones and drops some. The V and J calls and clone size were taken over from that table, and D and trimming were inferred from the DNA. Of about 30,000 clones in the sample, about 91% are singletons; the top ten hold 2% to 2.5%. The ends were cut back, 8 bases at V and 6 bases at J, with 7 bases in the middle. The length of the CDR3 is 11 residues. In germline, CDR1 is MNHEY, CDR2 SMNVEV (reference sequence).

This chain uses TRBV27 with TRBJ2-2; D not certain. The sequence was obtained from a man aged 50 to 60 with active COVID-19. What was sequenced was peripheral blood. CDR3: CASRFAGELFF. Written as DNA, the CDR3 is TGTGCCAGCCGGTTTGCCGGGGAGCTGTTTTTT.